This T cell receptor (beta chain) was documented in a study of radiation and T cells in renal cell carcinoma. Looking at the study overall: Nephrectomy followed 15 Gy stereotactic body radiation by 4 weeks.

Data came from immunoSEQ multiplex PCR; TCRdb stores just in-frame clones and leaves some out. The sample lists 150,000 or so clones; approximately 86% were seen once. General study findings and limits: Top tumor clonotypes rose in blood 2 weeks post-radiation, then contracted. No pretreatment tumor biopsies were available for baseline clonotypes.

The time point: blood 2 weeks post-SBRT. As for treatment: 15 Gy SBRT to primary tumor, nephrectomy 4 weeks later. After SBRT, blood was collected at 2 and 4 weeks, plus baseline. This clone was recorded a few times. No antigen is known for it. This same CDR3 is encoded by further DNA sequences in the sample. Here the sequenced sample was blood, taken from a patient whose treatment included radiotherapy and nephrectomy. The TCR was taken from a woman aged 45-65 years with renal cell carcinoma.

CDR3 loop: CASSLEGNYGYTF. The CDR3 DNA sequence: TGCGCCAGCAGCTTGGAGGGGAACTATGGCTACACCTTC. This chain joins TRBV5-1 and TRBJ1-2; perhaps TRBD1 as D (5 bases). V was cut by 0 bases and J by 2 bases, with 5 bases left in between. Germline V gives CDR1 SGHRS, CDR2 YFSETQ. CDR3 length equals 13 residues.